What follows are 27 T cell receptor beta chains derived from one specimen sequenced in a study of cytomegalovirus exposure and HLA in healthy donors. PCR was performed using 60 Vbeta and 13 Jbeta primers. This table comes from immunoSEQ multiplex PCR, and its TCRdb copy is limited to in-frame clones, with some not included. The sample has around 99,000 clones; 55% to 75% are singletons. The source material was PBMCs. Receptor source: an older woman in good health and CMV-seropositive.

The chain joins TRBV30 to TRBJ1-6, with 9 nucleotides matching TRBD1. The CDR3 covers 17 residues. CDR1 is GTSNPN and CDR2 is SVGIG in the germline V gene (reference sequence). After removal of 0 bases from V and 7 bases from J, the junction contained 10 bases not matched to a gene. CDR3: CAWSVFGQGLSNSPLHF. Here the CDR3 DNA reads TGTGCCTGGAGTGTCTTTGGACAGGGGTTATCCAATTCACCCCTCCACTTT.

This clone was seen more than once but under ten times. The chain recombines TRBV2 with TRBJ1-5; 11 bases fit TRBD1. The CDR3 has 14 residues. Germline V CDR1 and CDR2: SNHLY, FYNNEI. Trimming took 4 bases from V and 9 from J; bases not matched to a gene: 5. CDR3 protein: CASSGGQGDRPQHF. The CDR3 nucleotides are TGTGCCAGCAGTGGGGGACAGGGGGATCGGCCCCAGCATTTT. The complete variable domain, with remaining parts taken from reference TRBV2 and TRBJ1-5, reads EPEVTQTPSHQVTQMGQEVILRCVPISNHLYFYWYRQILGQKVEFLVSFYNNEISEKSEIFDDQFSVERPDGSNFTLKIRSTKLEDSAMYFCASSGGQGDRPQHFGDGTRLSIL.

The CDR3 loop is CASSSPGTFYEQYF. The CDR3 bases are TGTGCCAGCAGCTCACCTGGGACTTTCTACGAGCAGTACTTC. The V call is TRBV7-2, the J call TRBJ2-7; tentative D call: TRBD2 (6 bases). Germline V gives CDR1 SGHTA, CDR2 FQGNSA. The CDR3 is 14 residues long. The V and J ends lost 4 bases and 3 bases respectively, with 13 bases between them.

This chain uses TRBV11-2 with TRBJ1-1; D unresolved. CDR3 length: 14 residues. The germline V gene encodes CDR1 SGHAT and CDR2 FQNNGV. Deletions cut 0 bases from V and 1 base from J, with 6 bases between. The CDR3 loop is CASSLEVRNTEAFF. The CDR3 region has the DNA TGTGCCAGCAGCTTAGAGGTTAGGAACACTGAAGCTTTCTTT.

The chain carries TRBV11-1 and TRBJ1-4, with a possible D match to TRBD1 (6 bases). V was clipped by 7 bases and J by 1 base, with 13 bases between them. This CDR3 contains 15 residues. Germline V gene lookup returns CDR1 SGHAT and CDR2 FQDESV (reference sequence). The DNA for the CDR3 is TGTGCCAGCACCGGACAGAGGGGAACTAATGAAAAACTGTTTTTT. Protein product: CASTGQRGTNEKLFF.

The rearrangement uses TRBV30 and TRBJ2-3; TRBD2 aligns across 9 bases. Germline loops: CDR1 GTSNPN, CDR2 SVGIG (reference sequence). V was pared by 2 bases and J by 7 bases, with 4 bases of the junction left unmatched. This CDR3 has 13 residues. This CDR3 is CAWSRAGGYTQYF. CDR3 DNA: TGTGCCTGGAGTCGAGCGGGGGGATATACGCAGTATTTT.

The chain couples TRBV4-2 to TRBJ2-5, with 10 bases fitting TRBD2. The CDR3 length is 15 residues. In germline, CDR1 is LGHNA, CDR2 YNFKEQ. The ends lost 2 bases at V and 5 bases at J; junction bases unmatched: 5. The CDR3 DNA is TGTGCCAGCAGCCAATTGCTTAGCGGGGGGGAGACCCAGTACTTC. As protein: CASSQLLSGGETQYF.

J is TRBJ1-1 and V is TRBV6-6; 10 bases line up with TRBD1. V lost 6 bases and J lost 10; bases outside the gene matches: 17. Germline V gene data show CDR1 as MNHNY and CDR2 as SVGAGI (reference sequence). CDR3 length equals 16 residues. The CDR3 protein is CASSYPWTGGAVRAFF. CDR3 nucleotides: TGTGCCAGCAGCTATCCCTGGACAGGGGGGGCAGTGAGAGCTTTCTTT.

This clone was seen once. V and J are TRBV6-1 and TRBJ1-2, with no clear D. This CDR3 is built from 13 residues. The germline V gene encodes CDR1 MNHNS and CDR2 SASEGT. Trimming stripped 4 bases from V and 1 base from J, with 7 bases between. The DNA of the CDR3 is TGTGCCAGCAGTGTAACTTATAACTATGGCTACACCTTC. This gives the protein CASSVTYNYGYTF.

J is TRBJ2-7 and V is TRBV2; D remains ambiguous. Germline V gene data show CDR1 as SNHLY and CDR2 as FYNNEI. The CDR3 spans 14 residues. Trimming pared 5 bases from V and 2 bases from J, leaving 13 bases between. CDR3 protein: CASSKIDIAYEQYF. The CDR3, as DNA: TGTGCCAGCAGTAAGATAGACATTGCCTACGAGCAGTACTTC.

The chain couples TRBV7-9 to TRBJ2-1; D remains ambiguous. Per the germline V gene, CDR1 is SEHNR and CDR2 is FQNEAQ (reference sequence). CDR3 length: 12 residues. V lost 1 base and J 6 bases, leaving 4 bases between the germline ends. The CDR3 DNA is TGTGCCAGCAGCTTAGTAGCCAATGAGCAGTTCTTC. It translates to CASSLVANEQFF.

The genes are TRBV10-1 and TRBJ1-1; 9 bases align to TRBD1. This CDR3 has 15 residues. V was clipped by 10 bases and J by 3 bases; unmatched bases: 12. Germline V gene data show CDR1 as WNHNN and CDR2 as SYGVQD (reference sequence). CDR3 nucleotide sequence: TGCGCCACTCACCTACAGGGGGCTTTGGACACTGAAGCTTTCTTT. Protein sequence: CATHLQGALDTEAFF.

Only a few counts were recorded for this clone. The gene calls are TRBV30 and TRBJ1-1; 12 nucleotides agree with TRBD1. The CDR3 spans 14 residues. CDR1 is GTSNPN, CDR2 SVGIG, per germline (reference sequence). V was clipped by 3 bases and J by 5 bases; unmatched bases: 4. Written as DNA, the CDR3 is TGTGCCTGGAGGGGACAGGGGGCGAGGACTGAAGCTTTCTTT. Its translation: CAWRGQGARTEAFF.

The V gene is TRBV7-9, the J gene TRBJ2-3; 7 bases agree with TRBD1. Germline V CDR1 and CDR2: SEHNR, FQNEAQ (reference sequence). V was pared by 0 bases and J by 13 bases, with 4 bases of the junction left unmatched. The CDR3 covers 12 residues. This CDR3 is CASSLADRAKYF. The CDR3 DNA reads TGTGCCAGCAGCTTAGCCGACAGGGCTAAGTATTTT.

The chain joins TRBV2 to TRBJ2-2; the D gene is possibly TRBD1 (6 bases). The CDR3 is 13 amino acids. The V gene lost 4 bases and the J gene lost 5 bases, with 8 bases spanning the gap. Germline assignment: CDR1 SNHLY and CDR2 FYNNEI. DNA of the CDR3: TGTGCCAGCAGTGTGCAGGGGACCGGGGAGCTGTTTTTT. Its translation is CASSVQGTGELFF.

The genes are TRBV10-3 and TRBJ1-1, with a tentative D call TRBD1 (5 bases). The CDR3 runs 13 residues. Germline V lookup: CDR1 ENHRY, CDR2 SYGVKD. Trimming took 6 bases from V and 1 from J, leaving 9 bases between them. CDR3 amino acids: CAISDTGNTEAFF. For the CDR3, the DNA is TGTGCCATCAGCGATACAGGGAACACTGAAGCTTTCTTT.

CDR3 nucleotides: TGTGCCAGCAGCTTAGAGGCAGGGGGCGTCTACGAGCAGTACTTC. Its translation: CASSLEAGGVYEQYF. This chain connects TRBV7-6 to TRBJ2-7; 8 bases fit TRBD1. Per germline, CDR1 SGHVS and CDR2 FNYEAQ. This CDR3 is built from 15 residues. V dropped 1 base and J dropped 3; count of bases not matched to a gene: 5. Together with reference TRBV7-6 and TRBJ2-7, the CDR3 gives the full variable domain: GAGVSQSPRYKVTKRGQDVALRCDPISGHVSLYWYRQALGQGPEFLTYFNYEAQQDKSGLPNDRFSAERPEGSISTLTIQRTEQRDSAMYRCASSLEAGGVYEQYFGPGTRLTVT.

This chain connects TRBV29-1 to TRBJ2-4; 8 positions match TRBD1. With V trimmed by 5 bases and J by 4 bases, 4 bases remained unmatched. The CDR3 has 13 amino acids. The germline CDR1 and CDR2 sequences are SQVTM and ANQGSEA. The DNA for the CDR3 is TGCAGCGTTATGGACAGGGCGAAAAACATTCAGTACTTC. This translates into CSVMDRAKNIQYF.

This chain's CDR3 is CSATGTRNPYNEQFF. Written as DNA, the CDR3 is TGCAGCGCGACCGGGACTAGAAACCCTTACAATGAGCAGTTCTTC. The J gene is TRBJ2-1, the V gene TRBV29-1, with TRBD2 identical over 8 bases. The germline CDR1 and CDR2 sequences are SQVTM and ANQGSEA. CDR3 length equals 15 residues. The V segment lost 7 bases and the J segment 4 bases; nucleotides outside the gene matches: 12.

The sample holds a few counts of this clone. The V call is TRBV12-5, the J call TRBJ2-1, with TRBD2 matching 14 bases. The CDR3 is 15 residues long. Trimming at V came to 9 bases and at J to 6 bases, leaving 7 bases not matched to a gene. The germline V gene has CDR1 LGHNT and CDR2 FRNRAP. CDR3 sequence: CASSGLAGVANEQFF. The CDR3 DNA reads as TGTGCTAGCTCGGGACTAGCGGGGGTGGCCAATGAGCAGTTCTTC.

The rearrangement links TRBV30 to TRBJ1-1; 11 nucleotides align to TRBD1. V was clipped by 3 bases and J by 9 bases; unmatched bases: 6. Germline values: CDR1 GTSNPN, CDR2 SVGIG (reference sequence). The CDR3 spans 13 residues. CDR3 in amino acids: CAWRMGTGGKAFF. The CDR3 bases are TGTGCCTGGAGGATGGGGACAGGGGGTAAAGCTTTCTTT.

This chain connects TRBV2 to TRBJ2-1; possible D gene TRBD2, 6 bases. Trimming cost V 5 bases and J 6 bases, with 17 bases left between them. CDR1 and CDR2 (germline): SNHLY, FYNNEI. This CDR3 comprises 15 residues. CDR3 protein: CASSLGGATSNEQFF. The CDR3 coding sequence is TGTGCCAGCAGTCTGGGCGGGGCCACGAGCAATGAGCAGTTCTTC.

The rearrangement links TRBV5-1 to TRBJ2-3, with 10 positions matching TRBD2. Per the germline V gene, CDR1 is SGHRS and CDR2 is YFSETQ. Trimming took 1 base from V and 1 from J; bases not matched to a gene: 6. The CDR3 runs to 17 residues. CDR3 loop: CASSLRLAGARTDTQYF. The CDR3 coding sequence is TGCGCCAGCAGCTTGCGTCTAGCGGGGGCCCGCACAGATACGCAGTATTTT.

The chain links TRBV7-2 to TRBJ2-1, with 8 bases aligning to TRBD2. With 4 bases clipped from V and 3 bases from J, the junction kept 11 bases outside the gene matches. This CDR3 comprises 17 residues. Germline values: CDR1 SGHTA, CDR2 FQGNSA. CDR3 in amino acids: CASSYSGAGGRYNEQFF. Written as DNA, the CDR3 is TGTGCCAGCAGCTACTCGGGGGCGGGGGGTCGCTACAATGAGCAGTTCTTC.

This clone was seen more than once but under ten times. The chain recombines TRBV2 with TRBJ1-6; 7 nucleotides align to TRBD1. V dropped 6 bases and J dropped 5; count of bases not matched to a gene: 4. The CDR3 consists of 14 residues. Germline V gene data show CDR1 as SNHLY and CDR2 as FYNNEI. The CDR3 DNA is TGTGCCAGCAGAGACACAGGGGATAATTCACCCCTCCACTTT. This translates into CASRDTGDNSPLHF.

This clone showed up just a few times. This chain connects TRBV10-3 to TRBJ2-7; D perhaps matches TRBD1 (6 bases). The CDR3 spans 14 residues. Trimming removed 0 bases at V and 6 bases at J, with 12 bases between. Germline V CDR1 and CDR2: ENHRY, SYGVKD. The CDR3 spells CAISESMSGAEQYF. The CDR3 bases are TGTGCCATCAGTGAGTCGATGTCAGGGGCCGAGCAGTACTTC.

This sequence joins TRBV6-5 and TRBJ1-3, with TRBD1 identical over 8 bases. Germline CDR1 is MNHEY and CDR2 is SVGAGI. Unmatched junction bases numbered 10, after V lost 5 bases and J lost 7 bases. The CDR3 sequence is 15 residues long. As DNA, the CDR3 is TGTGCCAGCAGTCCGGGACAGGTTTTTGGGAACACCATATATTTT. Translating gives CASSPGQVFGNTIYF.